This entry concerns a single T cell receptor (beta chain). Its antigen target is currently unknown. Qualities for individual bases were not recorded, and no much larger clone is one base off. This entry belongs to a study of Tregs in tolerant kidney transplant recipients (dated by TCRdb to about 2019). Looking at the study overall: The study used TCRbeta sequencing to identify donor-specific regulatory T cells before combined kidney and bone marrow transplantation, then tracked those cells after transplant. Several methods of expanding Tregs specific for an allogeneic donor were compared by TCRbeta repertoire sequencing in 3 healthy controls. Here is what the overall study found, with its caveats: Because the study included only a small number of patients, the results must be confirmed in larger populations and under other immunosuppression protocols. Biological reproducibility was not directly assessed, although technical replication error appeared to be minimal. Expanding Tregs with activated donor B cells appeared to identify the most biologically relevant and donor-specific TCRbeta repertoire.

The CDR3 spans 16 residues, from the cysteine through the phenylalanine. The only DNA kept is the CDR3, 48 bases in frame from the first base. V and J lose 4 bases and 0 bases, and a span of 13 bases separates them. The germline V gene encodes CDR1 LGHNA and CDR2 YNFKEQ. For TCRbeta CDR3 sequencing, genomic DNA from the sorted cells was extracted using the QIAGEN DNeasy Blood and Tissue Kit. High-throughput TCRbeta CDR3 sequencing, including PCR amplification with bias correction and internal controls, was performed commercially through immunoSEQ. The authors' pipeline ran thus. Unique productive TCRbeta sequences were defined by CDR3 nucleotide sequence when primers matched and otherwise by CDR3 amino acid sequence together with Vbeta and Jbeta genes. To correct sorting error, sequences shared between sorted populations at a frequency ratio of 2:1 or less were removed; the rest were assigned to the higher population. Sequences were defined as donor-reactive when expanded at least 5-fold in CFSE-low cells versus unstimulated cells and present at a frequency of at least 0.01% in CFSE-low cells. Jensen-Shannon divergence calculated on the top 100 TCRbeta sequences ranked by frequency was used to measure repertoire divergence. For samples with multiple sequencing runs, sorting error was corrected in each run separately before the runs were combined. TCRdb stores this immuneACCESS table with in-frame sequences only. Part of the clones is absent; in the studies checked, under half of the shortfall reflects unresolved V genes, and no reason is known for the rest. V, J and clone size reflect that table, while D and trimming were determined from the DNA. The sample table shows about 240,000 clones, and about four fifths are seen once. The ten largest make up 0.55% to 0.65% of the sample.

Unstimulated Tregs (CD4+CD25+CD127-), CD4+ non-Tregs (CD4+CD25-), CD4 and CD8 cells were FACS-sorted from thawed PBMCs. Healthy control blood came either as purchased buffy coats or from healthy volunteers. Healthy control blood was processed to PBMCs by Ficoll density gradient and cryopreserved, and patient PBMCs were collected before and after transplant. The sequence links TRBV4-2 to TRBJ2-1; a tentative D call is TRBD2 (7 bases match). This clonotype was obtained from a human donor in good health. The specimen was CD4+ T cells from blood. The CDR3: CASSLGGLPSYNEQFF. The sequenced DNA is TGTGCCAGCAGCCTCGGGGGGCTTCCCTCCTACAATGAGCAGTTCTTC.